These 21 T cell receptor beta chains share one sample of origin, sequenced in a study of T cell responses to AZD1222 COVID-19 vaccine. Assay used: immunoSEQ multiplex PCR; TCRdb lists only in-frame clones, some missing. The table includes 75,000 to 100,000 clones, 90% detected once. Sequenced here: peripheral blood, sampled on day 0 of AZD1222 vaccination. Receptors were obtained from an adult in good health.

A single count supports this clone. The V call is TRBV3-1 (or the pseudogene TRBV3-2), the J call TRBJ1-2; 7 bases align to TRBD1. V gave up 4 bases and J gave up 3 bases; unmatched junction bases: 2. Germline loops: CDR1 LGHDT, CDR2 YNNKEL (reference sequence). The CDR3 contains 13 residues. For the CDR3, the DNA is TGTGCCAGCAGCCCTGACAGGGACTATGGCTACACCTTC. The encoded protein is CASSPDRDYGYTF.

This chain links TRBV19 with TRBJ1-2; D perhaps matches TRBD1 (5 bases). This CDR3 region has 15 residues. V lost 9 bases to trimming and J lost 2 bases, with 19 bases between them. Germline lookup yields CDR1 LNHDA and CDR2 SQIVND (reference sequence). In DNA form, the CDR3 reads TGTGCCAGCACCAAGGGTCGGGACCAAAACTATGGCTACACCTTC. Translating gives CASTKGRDQNYGYTF.

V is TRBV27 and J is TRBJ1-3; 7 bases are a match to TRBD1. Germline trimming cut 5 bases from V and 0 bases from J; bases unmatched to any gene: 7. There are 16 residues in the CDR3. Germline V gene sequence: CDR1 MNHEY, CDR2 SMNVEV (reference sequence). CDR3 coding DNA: TGTGCCAGCAGTACCTGGGACAGCCGCTCTGGAAACACCATATATTTT. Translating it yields CASSTWDSRSGNTIYF.

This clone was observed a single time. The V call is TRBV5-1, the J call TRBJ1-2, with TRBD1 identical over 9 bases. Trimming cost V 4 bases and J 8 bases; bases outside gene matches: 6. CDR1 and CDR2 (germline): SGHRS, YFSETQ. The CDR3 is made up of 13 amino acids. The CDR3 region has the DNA TGCGCCAGCAGCACTAGGACAGGGGTCGGCTACACCTTC. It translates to CASSTRTGVGYTF.

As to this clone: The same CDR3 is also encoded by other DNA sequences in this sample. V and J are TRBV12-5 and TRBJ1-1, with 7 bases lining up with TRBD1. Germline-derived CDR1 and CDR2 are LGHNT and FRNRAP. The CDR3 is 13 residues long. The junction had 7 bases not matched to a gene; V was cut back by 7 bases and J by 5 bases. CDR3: CASVLAQGTEAFF. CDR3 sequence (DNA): TGTGCTAGTGTACTGGCACAGGGGACTGAAGCTTTCTTT.

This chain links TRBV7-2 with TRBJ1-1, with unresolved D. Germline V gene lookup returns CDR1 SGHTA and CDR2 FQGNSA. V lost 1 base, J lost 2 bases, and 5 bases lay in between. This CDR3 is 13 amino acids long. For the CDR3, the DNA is TGTGCCAGCAGCTTAGAAGTCAACACTGAAGCTTTCTTT. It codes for CASSLEVNTEAFF.

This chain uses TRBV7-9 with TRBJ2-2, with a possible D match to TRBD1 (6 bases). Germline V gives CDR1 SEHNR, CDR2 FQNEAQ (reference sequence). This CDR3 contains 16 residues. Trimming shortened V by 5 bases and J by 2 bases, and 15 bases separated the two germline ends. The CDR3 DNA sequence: TGTGCCAGCAGCCCCCAGGGGCAGGGCAACACCGGGGAGCTGTTTTTT. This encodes CASSPQGQGNTGELFF.

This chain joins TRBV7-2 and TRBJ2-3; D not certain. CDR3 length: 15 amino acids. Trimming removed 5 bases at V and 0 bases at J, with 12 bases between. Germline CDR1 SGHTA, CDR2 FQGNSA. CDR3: CASSISATSTDTQYF. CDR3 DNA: TGTGCCAGCAGCATCTCGGCCACTAGCACAGATACGCAGTATTTT.

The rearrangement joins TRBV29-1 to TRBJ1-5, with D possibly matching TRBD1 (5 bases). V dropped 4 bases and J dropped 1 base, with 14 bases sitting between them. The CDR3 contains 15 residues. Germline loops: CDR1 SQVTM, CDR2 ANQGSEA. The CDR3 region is CSVAEGTRSNQPQHF. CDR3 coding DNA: TGCAGCGTTGCTGAAGGGACGCGGAGCAATCAGCCCCAGCATTTT.

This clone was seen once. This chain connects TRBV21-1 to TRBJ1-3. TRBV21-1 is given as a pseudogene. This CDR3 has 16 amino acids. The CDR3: CASSKVWGAQGNTIYF. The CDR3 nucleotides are TGTGCCAGCAGCAAAGTGTGGGGGGCGCAGGGAAACACCATATATTTT.

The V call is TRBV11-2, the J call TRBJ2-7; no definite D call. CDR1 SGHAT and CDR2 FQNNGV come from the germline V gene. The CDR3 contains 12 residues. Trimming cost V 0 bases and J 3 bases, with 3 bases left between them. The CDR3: CASSLEVYEQYF. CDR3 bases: TGTGCCAGCAGCTTAGAAGTCTACGAGCAGTACTTC.

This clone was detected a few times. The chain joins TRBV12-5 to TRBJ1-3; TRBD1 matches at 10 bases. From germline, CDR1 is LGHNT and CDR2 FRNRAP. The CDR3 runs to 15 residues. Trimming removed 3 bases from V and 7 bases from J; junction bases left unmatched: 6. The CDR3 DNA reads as TGTGCTAGTGGTTTTGTCCCGGGACAGGGGAACACCATATATTTT. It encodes CASGFVPGQGNTIYF.

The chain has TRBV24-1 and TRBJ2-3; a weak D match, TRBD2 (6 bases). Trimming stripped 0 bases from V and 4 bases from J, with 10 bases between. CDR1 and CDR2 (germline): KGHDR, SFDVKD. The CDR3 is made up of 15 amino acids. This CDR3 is CATSDLWRDADTQYF. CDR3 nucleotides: TGTGCCACCAGTGATTTGTGGAGGGATGCAGATACGCAGTATTTT.

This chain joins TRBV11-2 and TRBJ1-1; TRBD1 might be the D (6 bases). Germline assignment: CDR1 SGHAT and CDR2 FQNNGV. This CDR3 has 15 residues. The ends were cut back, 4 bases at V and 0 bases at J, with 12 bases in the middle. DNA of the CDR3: TGTGCCAGCAGCTACTCGGGACAAGTGAACACTGAAGCTTTCTTT. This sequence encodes CASSYSGQVNTEAFF.

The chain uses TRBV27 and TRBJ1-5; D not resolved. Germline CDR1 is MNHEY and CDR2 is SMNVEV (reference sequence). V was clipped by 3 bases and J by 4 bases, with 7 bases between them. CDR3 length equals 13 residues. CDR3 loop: CASSFERNQPQHF. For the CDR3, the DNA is TGTGCCAGCAGTTTTGAAAGAAATCAGCCCCAGCATTTT.

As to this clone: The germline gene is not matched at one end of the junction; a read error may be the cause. CDR3: CASSVWQGDGYTF. The CDR3 DNA follows: TGTGCCAGCAGCGTGTGGCAGGGGGATGGTTACACCTTC. The chain carries TRBV2 and TRBJ1-2, with 7 bases identical to TRBD1. This CDR3 has 13 residues. CDR1 SNHLY and CDR2 FYNNEI come from the germline V gene.

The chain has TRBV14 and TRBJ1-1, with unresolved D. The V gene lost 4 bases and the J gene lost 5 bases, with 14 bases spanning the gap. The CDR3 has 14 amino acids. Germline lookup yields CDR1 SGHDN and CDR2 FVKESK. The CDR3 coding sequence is TGTGCCAGCAGCCCATCAGGAGGCTCAACTGAAGCTTTCTTT. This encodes CASSPSGGSTEAFF.

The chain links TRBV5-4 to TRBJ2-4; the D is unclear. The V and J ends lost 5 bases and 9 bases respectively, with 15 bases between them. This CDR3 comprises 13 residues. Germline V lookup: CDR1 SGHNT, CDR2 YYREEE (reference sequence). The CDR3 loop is CASSLKGRGIQYF. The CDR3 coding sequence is TGTGCCAGCAGTCTAAAGGGTCGTGGCATTCAGTACTTC.

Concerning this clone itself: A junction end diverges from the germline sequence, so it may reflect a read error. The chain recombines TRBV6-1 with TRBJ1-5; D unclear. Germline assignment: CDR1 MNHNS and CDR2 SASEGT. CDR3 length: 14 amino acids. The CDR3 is CASREGKSGQPQHF. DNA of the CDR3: TGTGCCAGCAGGGAAGGGAAGAGTGGTCAGCCCCAGCATTTT.

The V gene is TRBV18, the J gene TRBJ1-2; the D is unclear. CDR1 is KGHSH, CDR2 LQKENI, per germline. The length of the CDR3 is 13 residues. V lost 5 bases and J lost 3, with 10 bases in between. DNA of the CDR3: TGTGCCAGCTCAAACGGCAAAGACTATGGCTACACCTTC. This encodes CASSNGKDYGYTF.

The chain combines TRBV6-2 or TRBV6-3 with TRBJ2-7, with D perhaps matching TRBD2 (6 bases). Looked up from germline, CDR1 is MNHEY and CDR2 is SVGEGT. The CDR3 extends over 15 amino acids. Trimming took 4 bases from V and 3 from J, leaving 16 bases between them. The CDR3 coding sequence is TGTGCCAGCAGTTCAGCGGCGGGGCTGGACTACGAGCAGTACTTC. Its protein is CASSSAAGLDYEQYF.